This T cell receptor (beta chain) was documented in a study of response to subunit inactivated influenza vaccine. Points from the study as a whole: Authors suggested seasonal influenza vaccinations each recruit few new T cells.

There are a few counts of this clonotype. Its target is unknown. This CDR3 spans 15 amino acids. Germline loops: CDR1 LGHDT, CDR2 YNNKEL (reference sequence). With 1 base removed from V and 4 bases from J, the gap between germline ends came to 14 bases. In TCRdb, the RT-PCR reads were re-called with MiXCR into one record per CDR3 protein. Of some 520,000 distinct CDR3 sequences in the sample, approximately 15% were seen once. The V and J genes are TRBV3-1 and TRBJ2-7; unclear D gene. Sample: CD4+ T cells sorted from PBMCs, taken roughly 24 months after vaccination. The receptor was isolated from a man aged 45-69 years who received an inactivated influenza vaccine. The CDR3 bases are TGTGCCAGCAGCCAAGGGCGGAGCAGCGCGTACGAGCAGTACTTC. Translation gives CASSQGRSSAYEQYF.